Shown below are 21 T cell receptor beta chains from a single sample sequenced in a study of STAT5B mutations in CD4+ large granular lymphocyte leukemia. Produced via immunoSEQ multiplex PCR; TCRdb's table is partial and in-frame only. The repertoire holds 30,000 to 35,000 clones, with about two thirds as singletons. Sample: CD4+ T cells from blood buffy coats. The origin of the receptors is a human donor in good health.

The chain carries TRBV10-3 and TRBJ1-2; 7 bases are shared with TRBD1. Germline CDR1 and CDR2: ENHRY and SYGVKD. The junction had 4 bases not matched to a gene; V was cut back by 6 bases and J by 3 bases. The CDR3 extends over 13 amino acids. CDR3: CAISAGQDYGYTF. As DNA, the CDR3 is TGTGCCATCAGCGCCGGACAGGACTATGGCTACACCTTC.

The sample holds a few counts of this clone. The chain uses TRBV19 and TRBJ2-7, with D possibly called TRBD1 or TRBD2 (6 bases each). V lost 0 bases and J lost 3, with 12 bases in between. Germline CDR1 reads LNHDA; CDR2 reads SQIVND (reference sequence). This CDR3 has 15 amino acids. The CDR3 DNA is TGTGCCAGTAGTATAGAGGGACGGGGGCGCTACGAGCAGTACTTC. Translating gives CASSIEGRGRYEQYF.

This clone was picked up a small number of times. The J gene is TRBJ1-5, the V gene TRBV7-9, with D possibly being TRBD1 (6 bases). Germline-derived CDR1 and CDR2 are SEHNR and FQNEAQ (reference sequence). The CDR3 is 14 amino acids. V was pared by 4 bases and J by 4 bases, with 11 bases between. The CDR3 bases are TGTGCCAGCAGCTCAACCAGGGGAAATCAGCCCCAGCATTTT. The encoded protein is CASSSTRGNQPQHF.

This clone was seen a handful of times. CDR3 bases: TGTGCCAGCAGCCACGGGACAGGCGACTACAATGAGCAGTTCTTC. Residues: CASSHGTGDYNEQFF. The chain is built from TRBV7-3 and TRBJ2-1; TRBD1 agrees at 8 bases. The CDR3 spans 15 residues. Germline lookup yields CDR1 SGHTA and CDR2 FQGTGA. J gave up 3 bases and V 5 bases, and 6 bases lay outside the gene matches.

The chain links TRBV5-1 to TRBJ2-3, with 8 bases that match TRBD2. The CDR3 runs 14 residues. The junction had 4 bases not matched to a gene; V was cut back by 5 bases and J by 2 bases. Germline loops: CDR1 SGHRS, CDR2 YFSETQ. The CDR3 loop is CASRGTRLTDTQYF. The CDR3 DNA reads TGCGCCAGCAGAGGGACTAGGCTCACAGATACGCAGTATTTT.

The chain couples TRBV7-5 to TRBJ1-5. TRBV7-5 is a documented pseudogene. The CDR3 loop spans 17 amino acids. CDR3 nucleotides: TGTGCCAGAAGCTTAGTAGAGCTGGGTGATAGCAATCAGCCCCAGCATTTT. Amino acids: CARSLVELGDSNQPQHF.

This clone has only a few counts. The genes are TRBV7-3 and TRBJ1-6; no reliable D call. V was trimmed by 3 bases and J by 8 bases, leaving 8 bases between them. CDR1 and CDR2 from the germline V gene are SGHTA and FQGTGA. CDR3 length equals 13 residues. The CDR3 loop is CASSFDMDSPLHF. The CDR3 DNA reads as TGTGCCAGCAGCTTCGATATGGATTCACCCCTCCACTTT.

The V and J genes are TRBV7-9 and TRBJ2-7, with a weak D call TRBD1 (6 bases). Germline V lookup: CDR1 SEHNR, CDR2 FQNEAQ (reference sequence). Trimming stripped 1 base from V and 2 bases from J, with 12 bases between. The CDR3 has 15 residues. CDR3 loop: CASSLDPGHAYEQYF. CDR3 sequence (DNA): TGTGCCAGCAGCTTAGACCCGGGACATGCCTACGAGCAGTACTTC. Supplemented by reference TRBV7-9 and TRBJ2-7, the full variable domain reads DTGVSQNPRHKITKRGQNVTFRCDPISEHNRLYWYRQTLGQGPEFLTYFQNEAQLEKSRLLSDRFSAERPKGSFSTLEIQRTEQGDSAMYLCASSLDPGHAYEQYFGPGTRLTVT.

The rearrangement joins TRBV19 to TRBJ1-1; no reliable D call. Germline values: CDR1 LNHDA, CDR2 SQIVND (reference sequence). Trimming took 8 bases from V and 2 from J, leaving 12 bases between them. CDR3 length equals 13 residues. The CDR3 sequence is CASYKSGNTEAFF. CDR3 nucleotide sequence: TGTGCCAGTTATAAATCAGGAAACACTGAAGCTTTCTTT. The full variable domain, with the rest looked up from reference TRBV19 and TRBJ1-1, is DGGITQSPKYLFRKEGQNVTLSCEQNLNHDAMYWYRQDPGQGLRLIYYSQIVNDFQKGDIAEGYSVSREKKESFPLTVTSAQKNPTAFYLCASYKSGNTEAFFGQGTRLTVV.

This clone came up once. This chain uses TRBV18 with TRBJ2-3; D not resolved. Germline V gives CDR1 KGHSH, CDR2 LQKENI. The V gene lost 2 bases and the J gene lost 1 base, with 7 bases spanning the gap. The CDR3 length is 14 residues. The CDR3 reads CASSPFRGTDTQYF. The DNA of the CDR3 is TGTGCCAGCTCACCATTTCGGGGCACAGATACGCAGTATTTT.

A few counts support this clone. The CDR3 region has the DNA TGTGCCAGCTCACCATCAGGGGACACTGAAGCTTTCTTT. This codes for CASSPSGDTEAFF. This rearrangement joins TRBV18 to TRBJ1-1; tentatively, D is TRBD1 (6 bases). V was cut by 2 bases and J by 3 bases, with 7 bases left in between. This CDR3 is 13 amino acids long. Germline CDR1 reads KGHSH; CDR2 reads LQKENI.

V is TRBV9 and J is TRBJ2-3; tentative D call: TRBD1 (6 bases). The length of the CDR3 is 15 residues. CDR1 and CDR2 (germline): SGDLS, YYNGEE. The V end lost 0 bases, the J end lost 5 bases, and 13 bases lay between the germline ends. Here the CDR3 reads CASSVETGMIDTQYF. CDR3 nucleotides: TGTGCCAGCAGCGTAGAAACAGGGATGATAGATACGCAGTATTTT.

CDR3 in DNA: TGTGCCAGCAACGATCGGTCAGCCTTCACAGATACGCAGTATTTT. Its protein product is CASNDRSAFTDTQYF. This sequence joins TRBV7-2 and TRBJ2-3; D is ambiguous. From germline, CDR1 is SGHTA and CDR2 FQGNSA. With 7 bases removed from V and 2 bases from J, the gap between germline ends came to 16 bases. The CDR3 sequence is 15 residues long.

The chain joins TRBV7-6 to TRBJ2-5; 14 bases are a match to TRBD2. Germline trimming cut 2 bases from V and 5 bases from J; bases unmatched to any gene: 10. The germline V gene encodes CDR1 SGHVS and CDR2 FNYEAQ. The CDR3 contains 18 residues. The DNA of the CDR3 is TGTGCCAGCAGCTTAACCGGGACTAGCGGGGGTACCGGGGAGACCCAGTACTTC. It codes for CASSLTGTSGGTGETQYF.

Only a few counts were recorded for this clone. The genes are TRBV28 and TRBJ1-2; TRBD1 might be the D (5 bases). The germline V gene has CDR1 MDHEN and CDR2 SYDVKM. The CDR3 spans 14 residues. V was clipped by 4 bases and J by 7 bases, with 16 bases between them. CDR3 amino acids: CASSWVTASGGYTF. CDR3 DNA sequence: TGTGCCAGCAGTTGGGTGACAGCATCGGGTGGCTACACCTTC.

The chain joins TRBV7-2 to TRBJ2-3; TRBD1 or TRBD2 may be the D gene (6 bases each). Trimming removed 0 bases from V and 4 bases from J, with 14 bases in between. The CDR3 covers 16 residues. CDR1 and CDR2 (germline): SGHTA, FQGNSA. The CDR3 coding sequence is TGTGCCAGCAGCTTAGCAATGACTAGGGGGTCAGATACGCAGTATTTT. Protein: CASSLAMTRGSDTQYF.

The rearrangement joins TRBV19 to TRBJ2-2, with 9 bases matching TRBD1. V trimming: 8 bases; J trimming: 2 bases; junction bases outside the gene matches: 6. The CDR3 has 15 residues. CDR1 LNHDA and CDR2 SQIVND come from the germline V gene (reference sequence). This CDR3 reads CASQRQGVNTGELFF. The CDR3 coding sequence is TGTGCCAGTCAACGACAGGGGGTTAACACCGGGGAGCTGTTTTTT.

This clone has a handful of counts. This chain connects TRBV7-9 to TRBJ1-1; D is uncertain. CDR3 length: 13 amino acids. The germline V gene encodes CDR1 SEHNR and CDR2 FQNEAQ (reference sequence). V was clipped by 1 base and J by 1 base, with 4 bases between them. The CDR3 DNA is TGTGCCAGCAGCTTAGTTCAGAACACTGAAGCTTTCTTT. The encoded protein is CASSLVQNTEAFF. Full variable domain (remainder filled in from reference TRBV7-9 and TRBJ1-1): DTGVSQNPRHKITKRGQNVTFRCDPISEHNRLYWYRQTLGQGPEFLTYFQNEAQLEKSRLLSDRFSAERPKGSFSTLEIQRTEQGDSAMYLCASSLVQNTEAFFGQGTRLTVV.

This chain joins TRBV2 and TRBJ2-1; 8 bases are a match to TRBD2. With 7 bases clipped from V and 4 bases from J, the junction kept 3 bases outside the gene matches. CDR1 is SNHLY, CDR2 FYNNEI, per germline. The length of the CDR3 is 13 residues. The CDR3 protein is CASTSGGYNEQFF. The DNA for the CDR3 is TGTGCCAGCACGAGCGGGGGTTACAATGAGCAGTTCTTC.

There are a few counts of this clone. This chain joins TRBV27 and TRBJ1-4, with 7 bases identical to TRBD1. After removal of 5 bases from V and 8 bases from J, the junction contained 8 bases not matched to a gene. Germline V gives CDR1 MNHEY, CDR2 SMNVEV (reference sequence). This CDR3 spans 14 amino acids. The DNA for the CDR3 is TGTGCCAGCAGTCAAAACAGGGACAGCGAAAAACTGTTTTTT. Translation gives CASSQNRDSEKLFF.

The gene calls are TRBV11-3 and TRBJ2-5; the D gene is possibly TRBD1 (6 bases). Germline V CDR1 and CDR2: SGHNT, YENEEA. Trimming took off 6 bases at V and 3 bases at J, with 14 bases between the two ends. This CDR3 comprises 14 residues. CDR3 amino acids: CASRKRAGEETQYF. The CDR3 DNA reads as TGTGCCAGCAGGAAGAGGGCAGGGGAAGAGACCCAGTACTTC.